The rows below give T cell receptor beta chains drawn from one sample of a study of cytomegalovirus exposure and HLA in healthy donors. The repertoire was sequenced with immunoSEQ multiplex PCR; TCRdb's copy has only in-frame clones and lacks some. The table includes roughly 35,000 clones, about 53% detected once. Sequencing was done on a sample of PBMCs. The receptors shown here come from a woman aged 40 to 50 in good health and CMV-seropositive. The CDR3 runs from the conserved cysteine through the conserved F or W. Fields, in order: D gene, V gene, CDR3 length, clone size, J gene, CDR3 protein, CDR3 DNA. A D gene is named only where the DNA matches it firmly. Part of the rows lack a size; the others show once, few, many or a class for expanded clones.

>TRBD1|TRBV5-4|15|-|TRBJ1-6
CASRPGGGDVSPLHF
TGTGCCAGCAGACCTGGAGGGGGCGACGTGTCACCCCTCCACTTT
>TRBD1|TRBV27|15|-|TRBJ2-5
CASSLYGTGKETQYF
TGTGCCAGCAGTTTATACGGGACAGGGAAGGAGACCCAGTACTTC
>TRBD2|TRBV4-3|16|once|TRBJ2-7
CASSQDVASGAYEQYF
TGCGCCAGCAGCCAAGATGTCGCTAGCGGAGCCTACGAGCAGTACTTC
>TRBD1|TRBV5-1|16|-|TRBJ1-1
CASSPGTGLVNTEAFF
TGCGCCAGCAGCCCCGGGACAGGGCTAGTGAACACTGAAGCTTTCTTT
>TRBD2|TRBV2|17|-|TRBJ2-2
CASSPGLAGGGTGELFF
TGTGCCAGCAGCCCGGGACTAGCGGGGGGGGGCACCGGGGAGCTGTTTTTT
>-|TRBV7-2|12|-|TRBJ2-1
CASSFWASEQFF
TGTGCCAGCAGCTTCTGGGCCAGCGAGCAGTTCTTC
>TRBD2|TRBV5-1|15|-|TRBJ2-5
CASSLSGVNQETQYF
TGCGCCAGCAGCTTGAGCGGGGTGAACCAAGAGACCCAGTACTTC
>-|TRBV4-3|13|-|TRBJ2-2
CASSQRNTGELFF
TGCGCCAGCAGCCAACGGAACACCGGGGAGCTGTTTTTT
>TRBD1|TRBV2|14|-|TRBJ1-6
CASSPRDSNSPLHF
TGTGCCAGCAGTCCCCGGGACAGTAATTCACCCCTCCACTTT
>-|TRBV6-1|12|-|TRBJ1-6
CASVTGDSPLHF
TGTGCCAGCGTTACGGGGGATTCACCCCTCCACTTT
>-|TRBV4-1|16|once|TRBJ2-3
CASSQIAGARTDTQYF
TGCGCCAGCAGCCAGATCGCGGGGGCCCGCACAGATACGCAGTATTTT
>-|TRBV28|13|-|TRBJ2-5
CASSSQGLGTQYF
TGTGCCAGCAGTTCGCAGGGTTTAGGGACCCAGTACTTC
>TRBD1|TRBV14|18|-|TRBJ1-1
CASSPRQGSRDPITEAFF
TGTGCCAGCAGCCCCCGACAGGGAAGTAGGGATCCGATCACTGAAGCTTTCTTT
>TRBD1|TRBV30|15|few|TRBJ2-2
CAWSVRDRDTGELFF
TGTGCCTGGAGTGTAAGGGACAGAGACACCGGGGAGCTGTTTTTT
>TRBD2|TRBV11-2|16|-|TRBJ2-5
CASSHGTTPGEETQYF
TGTGCCAGCAGCCACGGGACTACGCCCGGGGAAGAGACCCAGTACTTC
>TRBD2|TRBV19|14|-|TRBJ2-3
CASSSGLYTDTQYF
TGTGCCAGTAGTTCGGGACTATACACAGATACGCAGTATTTT
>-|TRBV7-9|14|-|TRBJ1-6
CASSLVGGNSPLHF
TGTGCCAGCAGCTTAGTGGGGGGTAATTCACCCCTCCACTTT
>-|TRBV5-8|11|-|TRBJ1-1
CASSENREAFF
TGTGCCAGCAGCGAAAACCGCGAGGCTTTCTTT
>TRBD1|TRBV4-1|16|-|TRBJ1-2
CASSQSPATGEAGYTF
TGCGCCAGCAGCCAATCCCCGGCCACAGGGGAGGCTGGCTACACCTTC
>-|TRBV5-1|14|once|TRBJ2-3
CASSFGTRSDTQYF
TGCGCCAGCAGCTTCGGGACTCGGTCAGATACGCAGTATTTT
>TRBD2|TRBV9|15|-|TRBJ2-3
CASSVGGGGADTQYF
TGTGCCAGCAGCGTAGGGGGGGGAGGGGCAGATACGCAGTATTTT
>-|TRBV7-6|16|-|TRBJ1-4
CASSSTRGREVLELFF
TGTGCCAGCAGCTCCACGCGGGGCAGGGAAGTTTTAGAACTGTTTTTT
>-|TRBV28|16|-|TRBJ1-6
CASSPPGQYYNSPLHF
TGTGCCAGCAGTCCCCCCGGACAGTACTATAATTCACCCCTCCACTTT
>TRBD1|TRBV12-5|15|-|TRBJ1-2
CASGLVLGTGNGYTF
TGTGCTAGTGGTTTGGTACTGGGGACAGGGAATGGCTACACCTTC
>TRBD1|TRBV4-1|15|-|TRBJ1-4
CASSQEGTGDEKLFF
TGCGCCAGCAGCCAAGAGGGGACAGGGGATGAAAAACTGTTTTTT
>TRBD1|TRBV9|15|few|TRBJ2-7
CASSASTGGFYEQYF
TGTGCCAGCAGCGCCTCGACAGGGGGGTTTTACGAGCAGTACTTC
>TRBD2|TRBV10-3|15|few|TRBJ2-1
CAISALAGDYNEQFF
TGTGCCATCAGTGCACTAGCGGGGGACTACAATGAGCAGTTCTTC
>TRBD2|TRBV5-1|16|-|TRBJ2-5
CASSLRTSGAEEAQYF
TGCGCCAGCAGCTTGCGGACTAGCGGGGCAGAAGAGGCCCAGTACTTC
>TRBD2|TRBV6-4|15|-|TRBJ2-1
CASSDSAGGYNEQFF
TGTGCCAGCAGTGACTCAGCGGGGGGGTACAATGAGCAGTTCTTC
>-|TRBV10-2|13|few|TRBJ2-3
CASSANLWGRYDF
TGCGCCAGCAGCGCGAATCTGTGGGGGAGGTACGATTTT
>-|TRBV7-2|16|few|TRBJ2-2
CASSSQGIANTGELFF
TGTGCCAGCAGCTCCCAGGGTATCGCGAACACCGGGGAGCTGTTTTTT
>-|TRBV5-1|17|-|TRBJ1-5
CASSLEKGHSSNQPQHF
TGCGCCAGCAGCTTGGAGAAGGGGCACTCTAGCAATCAGCCCCAGCATTTT
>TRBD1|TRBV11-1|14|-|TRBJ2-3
CASSRQGGTDTQYF
TGTGCCAGCAGCCGACAGGGCGGCACAGATACGCAGTATTTT
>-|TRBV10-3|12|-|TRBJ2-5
CAISTGPETQYF
TGTGCCATCAGCACAGGTCCAGAGACCCAGTACTTC
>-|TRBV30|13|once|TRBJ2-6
CAWNLAGANVLTF
TGTGCCTGGAATTTAGCTGGGGCCAACGTCCTGACTTTC
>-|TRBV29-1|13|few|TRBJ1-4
CSVVIGFNEKLFF
TGCAGCGTTGTTATCGGGTTCAATGAAAAACTGTTTTTT
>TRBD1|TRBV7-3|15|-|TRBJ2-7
CASSLKGDRGREQYF
TGTGCCAGCAGCCTAAAGGGGGACAGGGGCCGCGAGCAGTACTTC
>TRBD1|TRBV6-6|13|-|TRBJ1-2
CASSVGQGGGYTF
TGTGCCAGCAGCGTCGGACAGGGCGGTGGCTACACCTTC
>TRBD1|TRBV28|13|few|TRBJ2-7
CASRRTGVYEQYF
TGTGCCAGCAGACGAACAGGGGTATACGAGCAGTACTTC
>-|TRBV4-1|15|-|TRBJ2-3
CACPATVIITDTQYF
TGCGCCTGCCCCGCGACAGTAATTATCACAGATACGCAGTATTTT
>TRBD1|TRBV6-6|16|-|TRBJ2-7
CASSPGQGGSGYEQYF
TGTGCCAGCAGTCCCGGACAGGGCGGGTCGGGCTACGAGCAGTACTTC
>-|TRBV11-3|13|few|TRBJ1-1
CASSLTGRTEAFF
TGTGCCAGCAGCTTGACAGGTCGTACTGAAGCTTTCTTT
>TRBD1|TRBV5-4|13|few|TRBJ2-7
CASRNDRGGEQYF
TGTGCCAGCAGGAACGACAGGGGCGGCGAGCAGTACTTC
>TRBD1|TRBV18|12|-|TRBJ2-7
CASSADRGEQYF
TGTGCCAGCTCAGCGGACAGGGGCGAGCAGTACTTC
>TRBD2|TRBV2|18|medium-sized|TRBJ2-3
CASSEEGTSGVSTDTQYF
TGTGCCAGCAGTGAAGAGGGGACTAGCGGGGTTAGCACAGATACGCAGTATTTT
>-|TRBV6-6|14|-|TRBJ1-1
CASSNQGLNTEAFF
TGTGCCAGCAGTAACCAGGGGCTAAACACTGAAGCTTTCTTT
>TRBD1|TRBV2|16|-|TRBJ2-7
CASSLISGQGGYEQYF
TGTGCCAGCAGTCTGATTTCCGGACAGGGGGGCTACGAGCAGTACTTC
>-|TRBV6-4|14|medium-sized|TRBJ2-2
CASSVGADTGELFF
TGTGCCAGCAGTGTAGGGGCGGACACCGGGGAGCTGTTTTTT
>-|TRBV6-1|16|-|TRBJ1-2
CASSGPSVGSAQGYTF
TGTGCCAGCAGTGGACCCTCGGTTGGGAGCGCGCAGGGCTACACCTTC
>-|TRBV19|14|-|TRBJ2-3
CASSTTFYTDTQYF
TGTGCCAGTAGCACTACTTTCTACACAGATACGCAGTATTTT
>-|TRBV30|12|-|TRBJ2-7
CAWSQDLFEQYF
TGTGCCTGGAGTCAGGACTTATTCGAGCAGTACTTC
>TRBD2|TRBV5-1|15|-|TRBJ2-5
CASSAGGSPQETQYF
TGCGCCAGCAGCGCTGGCGGGAGCCCCCAAGAGACCCAGTACTTC
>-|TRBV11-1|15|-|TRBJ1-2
CASSKRVGDTAGYTF
TGTGCCAGCAGCAAACGAGTCGGGGACACAGCTGGCTACACCTTC
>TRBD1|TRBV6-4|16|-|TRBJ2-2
CASSDKQGADTGELFF
TGTGCCAGCAGTGATAAGCAGGGGGCCGACACCGGGGAGCTGTTTTTT
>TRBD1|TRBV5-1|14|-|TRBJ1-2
CASSKTEGAQGYTF
TGCGCCAGCAGCAAAACAGAGGGGGCACAGGGCTACACCTTC